The 29 T cell receptor beta chains listed next were all sequenced from one sample in a study of identical twins. TCRdb re-derived calls from the 5' RACE reads in MiXCR, one entry per CDR3 protein. The table has approximately 210,000 distinct CDR3 sequences, about 16% seen once; the top ten hold 35% to 50%. This sample also appeared in a second study, on T cells expressing NK-cell markers.

The sequenced material came from CD8+ T cells sorted from blood. The receptors here all came from a woman under 30 in good health.

The chain is built from TRBV5-5 and TRBJ1-1, with 9 bases identical to TRBD1. This CDR3 spans 13 amino acids. V lost 3 bases and J lost 7; bases outside the gene matches: 4. Germline values: CDR1 SGHKS, CDR2 YYEKEE (reference sequence). The CDR3 protein is CASSYRGLGEAFF. The CDR3 DNA sequence: TGTGCCAGCAGCTACAGGGGGCTCGGTGAAGCTTTCTTT.

The chain is built from TRBV11-2 and TRBJ2-6; D uncertain. The CDR3 consists of 15 residues. Trimming removed 5 bases from V and 4 bases from J, with 12 bases in between. CDR1 and CDR2 (germline): SGHAT, FQNNGV. The CDR3 here is CASSPVRAGANVLTF. The CDR3 DNA sequence: TGTGCCAGCAGCCCCGTTCGGGCGGGGGCCAACGTCCTGACTTTC.

The V and J genes are TRBV11-3 and TRBJ1-4; tentative D call: TRBD1 (5 bases). V shed 4 bases and J shed 5 bases, with 11 bases lying between them. The CDR3 spans 14 residues. The V gene's germline CDR1 is SGHNT and CDR2 YENEEA. The CDR3 loop is CASSSGRNNEKLFF. In DNA form, the CDR3 reads TGTGCCAGCAGCTCGGGACGGAACAATGAAAAACTGTTTTTT.

The rearrangement joins TRBV24-1 to TRBJ1-2, with D unresolved. Germline V gene data show CDR1 as KGHDR and CDR2 as SFDVKD. The CDR3 is 13 amino acids. The V gene lost 4 bases and the J gene lost 10 bases, with 15 bases spanning the gap. The CDR3 region is CATSDPTGWDYTF. CDR3 nucleotide sequence: TGTGCCACCAGTGACCCCACCGGGTGGGACTACACCTTC.

There are a few counts of this clonotype. The chain combines TRBV15 with TRBJ2-2, with 10 bases fitting TRBD2. This CDR3 region has 17 residues. J was trimmed by 5 bases and V by 0 bases; bases with no gene match: 6. Germline V gene sequence: CDR1 LNHNV, CDR2 YYDKDF (reference sequence). CDR3 residues: CATSRDTLAGDTGELFF. CDR3 nucleotide sequence: TGTGCCACCAGCAGAGATACGCTAGCGGGAGATACCGGGGAGCTGTTTTTT.

This chain uses TRBV3-1 with TRBJ2-7, with 10 bases identical to TRBD2. This CDR3 has 18 amino acids. The J segment lost 2 bases and the V segment lost 0 bases, leaving 10 bases of the junction unmatched. Germline-derived CDR1 and CDR2 are LGHDT and YNNKEL (reference sequence). In DNA form, the CDR3 reads TGTGCCAGCAGCCAAGAACGGGGGGTGGGACTAGCGCCCTACGAGCAGTACTTC. It codes for CASSQERGVGLAPYEQYF.

The rearrangement links TRBV7-9 to TRBJ2-1; tentative D call: TRBD2 (5 bases). Trimming left V 5 bases short and J 7 bases short, with 21 bases between. Germline values: CDR1 SEHNR, CDR2 FQNEAQ (reference sequence). This CDR3 contains 16 residues. The CDR3 DNA reads TGTGCCAGCAGCCTCCTGCAGGACTCCGTTAGGAATGAGCAGTTCTTC. Its translation is CASSLLQDSVRNEQFF.

The CDR3 bases are TGTGCCACGATGACTAGCGGGAGGATTGAAGAGACCCAGTACTTC. This sequence encodes CATMTSGRIEETQYF. The V call is TRBV10-3, the J call TRBJ2-5; 13 bases fit TRBD2. V lost 10 bases and J lost 3; bases outside the gene matches: 8. Germline CDR1 reads ENHRY; CDR2 reads SYGVKD. The CDR3 extends over 15 amino acids.

The chain employs TRBV29-1 and TRBJ2-7; TRBD1 might be the D (5 bases). Germline values: CDR1 SQVTM, CDR2 ANQGSEA. This CDR3 comprises 12 residues. V gave up 4 bases and J gave up 5 bases, with 12 bases separating them. In DNA, the CDR3 is TGCAGCGTTGGCAGGGTGGGGCACGAGCAGTACTTC. Amino acids: CSVGRVGHEQYF.

V gene TRBV6-2 or TRBV6-3 combines with J gene TRBJ2-3; 11 bases fit TRBD2. Looked up from germline, CDR1 is MNHEY and CDR2 is SVGEGT. There are 14 residues in the CDR3. V lost 6 bases and J lost 2; bases outside the gene matches: 1. The CDR3 region has the DNA TGTGCCAGCAGGGGACTAGCGGACACAGATACGCAGTATTTT. Its protein product is CASRGLADTDTQYF.

This chain joins TRBV5-6 and TRBJ2-7; D uncertain. The germline V gene encodes CDR1 SGHDT and CDR2 YYEEEE. This CDR3 spans 12 amino acids. The ends were cut back, 3 bases at V and 2 bases at J, with 6 bases in the middle. The DNA of the CDR3 is TGTGCCAGCAGCTCATTCGCCTACGAGCAGTACTTC. Translated, it gives CASSSFAYEQYF. Combining the CDR3 with reference TRBV5-6 and TRBJ2-7 gives the whole variable domain DAGVTQSPTHLIKTRGQQVTLRCSPKSGHDTVSWYQQALGQGPQFIFQYYEEEERQRGNFPDRFSGHQFPNYSSELNVNALLLGDSALYLCASSSFAYEQYFGPGTRLTVT.

This clonotype has more than one count but fewer than ten. This chain uses TRBV7-9 with TRBJ1-6; 7 bases match TRBD1. The germline CDR1 and CDR2 sequences are SEHNR and FQNEAQ (reference sequence). Trimming cost V 5 bases and J 0 bases; bases outside gene matches: 7. The CDR3 runs 17 residues. The CDR3 loop is CASSPDRSLSYNSPLHF. The CDR3 coding sequence is TGTGCCAGCAGCCCGGACAGGTCACTCTCCTATAATTCACCCCTCCACTTT.

The V gene is TRBV19, the J gene TRBJ2-7; D is perhaps TRBD2 (5 bases). This CDR3 has 14 residues. CDR1 is LNHDA, CDR2 SQIVND, per germline (reference sequence). Trimming took off 3 bases at V and 3 bases at J, with 12 bases between the two ends. CDR3 protein: CASSIRADVYEQYF. DNA of the CDR3: TGTGCCAGTAGTATCCGAGCGGATGTCTACGAGCAGTACTTC.

The chain carries TRBV11-2 and TRBJ2-7; 10 bases line up with TRBD1. V was pared by 5 bases and J by 6 bases, with 10 bases of the junction left unmatched. CDR3 length: 15 amino acids. Germline V gene sequence: CDR1 SGHAT, CDR2 FQNNGV. The CDR3 region is CASSLAGTGVLEQYF. The CDR3 region has the DNA TGTGCCAGCAGCCTCGCCGGGACAGGGGTCCTCGAGCAGTACTTC.

This clonotype was counted between two and nine times. V usage is TRBV7-9 and J usage is TRBJ2-5, with 10 bases fitting TRBD2. Germline V gene lookup returns CDR1 SEHNR and CDR2 FQNEAQ (reference sequence). The V gene end was trimmed by 4 bases and the J gene end by 6 bases; junction bases not matched to a gene: 11. The CDR3 is 16 amino acids. The CDR3 coding sequence is TGTGCCAGCAGCTCTGAGCGGGAGGGGAGCAGAAAGACCCAGTACTTC. Translated, it gives CASSSEREGSRKTQYF.

The rearrangement links TRBV6-5 to TRBJ2-7; D remains ambiguous. Germline V gives CDR1 MNHEY, CDR2 SVGAGI. V was pared by 2 bases and J by 6 bases, with 2 bases between. This CDR3 is 10 amino acids long. DNA for the CDR3: TGTGCCAGCAGTTACCCCGAGCAGTACTTC. Residues: CASSYPEQYF.

This clonotype showed up just a few times. The chain is built from TRBV19 and TRBJ2-5; no clear D. CDR1 and CDR2 (germline): LNHDA, SQIVND (reference sequence). This CDR3 is 14 amino acids long. V dropped 8 bases and J dropped 5 bases, with 18 bases sitting between them. This CDR3 is CASSDLDELETQYF. The CDR3 DNA follows: TGTGCCAGTTCTGACCTTGATGAGCTTGAGACCCAGTACTTC.

This clonotype was observed a few times. V is TRBV11-2 and J is TRBJ2-1; TRBD1 agrees at 7 bases. The germline V gene encodes CDR1 SGHAT and CDR2 FQNNGV. With 5 bases clipped from V and 8 bases from J, the junction kept 6 bases outside the gene matches. The CDR3 consists of 13 residues. CDR3 loop: CASSVGQAYEQFF. CDR3 bases: TGTGCCAGCAGCGTCGGACAGGCCTATGAGCAGTTCTTC.

The chain carries TRBV11-2 and TRBJ2-3, with D possibly matching TRBD2 (6 bases). The V gene lost 2 bases and the J gene lost 12 bases, with 9 bases spanning the gap. The CDR3 runs 11 residues. Germline V lookup: CDR1 SGHAT, CDR2 FQNNGV. In nucleotides, the CDR3 is TGTGCCAGCAGCTTACTAGCGCGACAGTATTTT. It translates to CASSLLARQYF.

The rearrangement joins TRBV20-1 to TRBJ2-3, with D possibly matching TRBD1 (6 bases). There are 15 residues in the CDR3. V dropped 5 bases and J dropped 2 bases, with 17 bases sitting between them. In germline, CDR1 is DFQATT, CDR2 SNEGSKA (reference sequence). This chain's CDR3 is CSAPIEQGITDTQYF. The DNA for the CDR3 is TGCAGTGCTCCCATCGAACAGGGAATCACAGATACGCAGTATTTT.

This clonotype was found many times. The chain employs TRBV12-3 or TRBV12-4 and TRBJ2-1; D remains ambiguous. Trimming left V 1 base short and J 10 bases short, with 5 bases between. The CDR3 runs to 11 residues. The DNA of the CDR3 is TGTGCCAGCAGTTTAGTGCGCGAGCAGTTCTTC. Translating gives CASSLVREQFF.

This clonotype was found a few times. The J gene is TRBJ2-7, the V gene TRBV11-3; D is possibly TRBD1 (7 bases). Trimming removed 5 bases from V and 3 bases from J, with 14 bases in between. The CDR3 extends over 14 amino acids. The germline CDR1 and CDR2 sequences are SGHNT and YENEEA. CDR3: CASSLNRGLYEQYF. The CDR3 DNA follows: TGTGCCAGCAGCCTAAACAGGGGACTCTACGAGCAGTACTTC.

The V and J genes are TRBV5-1 and TRBJ2-1; D perhaps matches TRBD2 (6 bases). The CDR3 has 15 residues. The germline V gene encodes CDR1 SGHRS and CDR2 YFSETQ. The V end lost 1 base, the J end lost 9 bases, and 17 bases lay between the germline ends. The CDR3 spells CASSLIQEGVVEQFF. As DNA, the CDR3 is TGCGCCAGCAGCTTGATTCAGGAGGGAGTAGTTGAGCAGTTCTTC.

The rearrangement links TRBV7-9 to TRBJ2-7; D remains unclear. The V gene lost 3 bases and the J gene lost 6 bases, with 9 bases spanning the gap. CDR3 length equals 12 residues. From germline, CDR1 is SEHNR and CDR2 FQNEAQ (reference sequence). Here the CDR3 reads CASSFAPLEQYF. Written as DNA, the CDR3 is TGTGCCAGCAGCTTCGCGCCCCTCGAGCAGTACTTC.

In nucleotides, the CDR3 is TGTGCCAGCAGCAACCAAAACAGGGGCAATGAGCAGTTCTTC. As protein: CASSNQNRGNEQFF. The chain recombines TRBV13 with TRBJ2-1; the match to TRBD1 covers 7 bases. The CDR3 has 14 amino acids. In germline, CDR1 is PRHDT, CDR2 FYEKMQ (reference sequence). Losses at the gene ends were 5 bases for V and 6 bases for J; bases not matched to a gene: 7.

This clonotype was counted a few times. This chain connects TRBV4-2 to TRBJ1-1; D may be TRBD1 (5 bases). This CDR3 has 14 residues. CDR1 is LGHNA, CDR2 YNFKEQ, per germline. V was pared by 0 bases and J by 1 base, with 6 bases between. CDR3 DNA: TGTGCCAGCAGCCAAGATAGGGGGAACACTGAAGCTTTCTTT. It yields the protein CASSQDRGNTEAFF.

The rearrangement joins TRBV18 to TRBJ2-1; 10 nucleotides line up with TRBD2. CDR1 is KGHSH, CDR2 LQKENI, per germline. This CDR3 spans 16 amino acids. With 3 bases clipped from V and 8 bases from J, the junction kept 10 bases outside the gene matches. The CDR3 loop reads CASSPPRLAGAHEQFF. The DNA for the CDR3 is TGTGCCAGCTCACCCCCGCGGCTAGCGGGAGCCCATGAGCAGTTCTTC.

This clonotype was counted only a few times. The gene calls are TRBV20-1 and TRBJ1-5, with D unclear. This CDR3 is built from 12 residues. The germline gives CDR1 DFQATT, CDR2 SNEGSKA (reference sequence). Trimming removed 6 bases at V and 4 bases at J, with 10 bases between. The CDR3 sequence: CSACDGNQPQHF. DNA for the CDR3: TGCAGTGCCTGCGACGGAAATCAGCCCCAGCATTTT.

The chain is built from TRBV7-9 and TRBJ2-3; a possible D gene is TRBD2 (5 bases). The CDR3 runs to 15 residues. The V end lost 3 bases, the J end lost 4 bases, and 14 bases lay between the germline ends. Germline V gene sequence: CDR1 SEHNR, CDR2 FQNEAQ (reference sequence). Written as DNA, the CDR3 is TGTGCCAGCAGCTTTAGCGCAGCCGGAGCAGATACGCAGTATTTT. Protein: CASSFSAAGADTQYF.